This is a list of T cell receptor beta chains from one sample in a study of response to subunit inactivated influenza vaccine. TCRdb re-called the RT-PCR reads with MiXCR, one entry per CDR3 protein. Of around 490,000 distinct CDR3 sequences listed, about 7.6% are singletons. Sample: PBMCs from blood, taken 23 to 25 months after vaccination. All receptors come from a man aged 45-69 years who received an inactivated influenza vaccine. CDR3s include the opening cysteine and the closing phenylalanine or tryptophan. The order of the fields is V gene, D gene, clone size, J gene, CDR3 protein, CDR3 DNA. D genes are given only for firm matches. Clone size is stated in some rows and not others, as once, few, many or a class when expanded.

v_call: TRBV20-1; d_call: -; clone_size: many; j_call: TRBJ2-7; cdr3_aa: CSARDPGQSSYEQYF; cdr3_nt: TGCAGTGCTAGAGATCCTGGACAGAGCTCCTACGAGCAGTACTTC
v_call: TRBV11-2; d_call: -; clone_size: many; j_call: TRBJ2-3; cdr3_aa: CASSSLRLDTQYF; cdr3_nt: TGTGCCAGCAGCTCCCTACGTTTAGATACGCAGTATTTT
v_call: TRBV29-1; d_call: TRBD1; clone_size: many; j_call: TRBJ2-1; cdr3_aa: CSVAGTGAYNEQFF; cdr3_nt: TGCAGCGTGGCCGGGACAGGGGCGTACAATGAGCAGTTCTTC
v_call: TRBV15; d_call: TRBD2; clone_size: few; j_call: TRBJ2-2; cdr3_aa: CATSPGGPPGELFF; cdr3_nt: TGTGCCACCTCCCCGGGAGGGCCCCCCGGGGAGCTGTTTTTT
v_call: TRBV7-2; d_call: -; clone_size: -; j_call: TRBJ1-1; cdr3_aa: CASSWGLATEAFF; cdr3_nt: TGTGCCAGCAGCTGGGGACTAGCAACTGAAGCTTTCTTT
v_call: TRBV12-3/TRBV12-4; d_call: TRBD2; clone_size: few; j_call: TRBJ2-5; cdr3_aa: CASSSRLAGGLETQYF; cdr3_nt: TGTGCCAGCAGTTCCCGACTAGCGGGGGGGTTAGAGACCCAGTACTTC
v_call: TRBV4-2; d_call: -; clone_size: many; j_call: TRBJ2-1; cdr3_aa: CASSQDGGLQFF; cdr3_nt: TGTGCCAGCAGCCAAGACGGAGGGTTACAGTTCTTC
v_call: TRBV28; d_call: -; clone_size: -; j_call: TRBJ2-7; cdr3_aa: CASRSSAYEQYF; cdr3_nt: TGTGCCAGCAGATCTAGCGCCTACGAGCAGTACTTC
v_call: TRBV20-1; d_call: -; clone_size: -; j_call: TRBJ1-1; cdr3_aa: CSAMGGFGTEAFF; cdr3_nt: TGCAGTGCTATGGGGGGTTTCGGCACTGAAGCTTTCTTT
v_call: TRBV2; d_call: -; clone_size: few; j_call: TRBJ1-2; cdr3_aa: CASRVLFRGYTF; cdr3_nt: TGTGCCAGCAGGGTATTATTTCGAGGCTACACCTTC
v_call: TRBV10-3; d_call: TRBD2; clone_size: few; j_call: TRBJ2-3; cdr3_aa: CAINVAGGPTDTQYF; cdr3_nt: TGTGCCATCAATGTAGCGGGGGGGCCCACAGATACGCAGTATTTT
v_call: TRBV7-9; d_call: -; clone_size: many; j_call: TRBJ2-7; cdr3_aa: CASSSVGDGLGEQYF; cdr3_nt: TGTGCCAGCAGCTCTGTGGGAGACGGCCTCGGCGAGCAGTACTTC
v_call: TRBV10-3; d_call: -; clone_size: many; j_call: TRBJ1-2; cdr3_aa: CAISEPVPQPVYGYTF; cdr3_nt: TGTGCCATCAGTGAGCCGGTGCCCCAACCCGTTTATGGCTACACCTTC